This T cell receptor (beta chain) emerged from a study of monozygotic twins with inflammatory bowel disease. Overall study results and limits: Concordant and discordant twins showed no difference in repertoire similarity, possibly from limited power. Fewer shared clonotypes with others were found in IBD patients than in healthy twins, especially with disease activity.

TCRdb re-analyzed the 5' RACE reads; it lists each CDR3 protein once, without DNA. Seen in this sample are about 160,000 distinct CDR3 sequences; the ten most common clones hold under 3.5%. Concerning this clonotype itself: What it binds is unknown.

The CDR3 is 14 residues long. The germline CDR1 and CDR2 sequences are SGHRS and YFSETQ. The blood volume drawn from each donor was around 2.6 ml. The source of this sequence is a human donor with ulcerative colitis or Crohn's disease, or a healthy co-twin of an affected twin (not recorded which). The chain joins TRBV5-1 to TRBJ1-3; TCRdb gives TRBD1 as the D gene, but with no DNA this cannot be confirmed. Sequencing input: blood. CDR3 in amino acids: CASSLGTAGNTIYF.